This entry is about one T cell receptor (beta chain). What it binds is unknown. This CDR3 is built from 14 residues. Trimming pared 2 bases from V and 2 bases from J, leaving 7 bases between. CDR1 LGHDT and CDR2 YNNKEL come from the germline V gene (reference sequence). The CDR3 regions of TCR beta were amplified from RNA transcripts. HTBI primers drove first-round RT-PCR of the TCR CDR3. One entry per CDR3 protein, called by TCRdb with MiXCR from the multiplex PCR reads. The table includes around 620,000 distinct CDR3 sequences, under 60% detected once. The entry originates in a study of T cells in Graves' hyperthyroidism and ophthalmopathy. Study findings and constraints: Most thyroid-expanded clonotypes above 0.001 were also found in blood. Model output signaled ophthalmopathy a median 6.5 months ahead of onset.

The receptor was derived from an adult woman with Graves' disease, either hyperthyroidism or ophthalmopathy (not recorded which). The sample consisted of peripheral blood or thyroid tissue (not recorded which). J is TRBJ1-3 and V is TRBV3-1; D is uncertain. For the CDR3, the DNA is TGTGCCAGCAGCCAAAGGGTAGCTGGAAACACCATATATTTT. This sequence encodes CASSQRVAGNTIYF. Supplemented by reference TRBV3-1 and TRBJ1-3, the full variable domain reads DTAVSQTPKYLVTQMGNDKSIKCEQNLGHDTMYWYKQDSKKFLKIMFSYNNKELIINETVPNRFSPKSPDKAHLNLHINSLELGDSAVYFCASSQRVAGNTIYFGEGSWLTVV.